Following are 13 T cell receptor beta chains from one sample sequenced in a study of CD8+CD57+ T cells in acquired aplastic anemia. Genomic DNA served as template for TCR beta VDJ and CDR3 profiling. TCRdb reanalysed the reads using MiXCR and keeps one entry per CDR3 protein. The data show about 400,000 distinct CDR3 sequences, just under 70% seen once. Sequencing input: sorted CD4+, CD8+, or CD8+CD57+ T cells (not recorded which) from PBMCs. These receptors were obtained from a human donor in good health, serving as a control.

This clonotype was detected many times. The J gene is TRBJ1-2, the V gene TRBV6-6; D possibly corresponds to TRBD1 (5 bases). The V gene lost 4 bases and the J gene lost 8 bases, with 11 bases spanning the gap. There are 12 residues in the CDR3. Germline V gene lookup returns CDR1 MNHNY and CDR2 SVGAGI (reference sequence). DNA for the CDR3: TGTGCCAGCAGTTCGGACGGGGGGGGCTACACCTTC. It encodes CASSSDGGGYTF.

This sequence joins TRBV5-5 and TRBJ2-7; D is unresolved. CDR1 and CDR2 (germline): SGHKS, YYEKEE (reference sequence). V was cut by 0 bases and J by 2 bases, with 12 bases left in between. This CDR3 contains 15 residues. CDR3 residues: CASSLETAVAYEQYF. Here the CDR3 DNA reads TGTGCCAGCAGCTTGGAGACGGCAGTAGCCTACGAGCAGTACTTC.

Only a few counts were recorded for this clonotype. The chain uses TRBV9 and TRBJ2-5; possible D gene TRBD2, 7 bases. From germline, CDR1 is SGDLS and CDR2 YYNGEE. V was clipped by 4 bases and J by 1 base, with 20 bases between them. The CDR3 consists of 17 residues. The chain's CDR3 is CASSTTGRGGAQETQYF. The CDR3 region has the DNA TGTGCCAGCAGCACCACAGGGAGAGGGGGGGCCCAAGAGACCCAGTACTTC.

As regards this clonotype: As the CDR3 is not closed by the conserved phenylalanine or tryptophan, this likely results from a read error. V usage is TRBV10-3 and J usage is TRBJ1-3; no clear D. Germline CDR1 and CDR2: ENHRY and SYGVKD. There are 13 residues in the CDR3. The CDR3 spells CASYLDVGNTIYL. Written as DNA, the CDR3 is TGTGCCAGCTACCTCGACGTCGGAAATACCATATATCTT.

By proportion, this clonotype is medium-sized. The chain recombines TRBV15 with TRBJ2-6, with D uncertain. The length of the CDR3 is 15 residues. Per germline, CDR1 LNHNV and CDR2 YYDKDF (reference sequence). V lost 0 bases to trimming and J lost 0 bases, with 3 bases between them. CDR3 coding DNA: TGTGCCACCAGCAGAGAGAGCTCTGGGGCCAACGTCCTGACTTTC. This translates into CATSRESSGANVLTF.

V usage is TRBV9 and J usage is TRBJ2-2; no definite D call. CDR3 size: 14 residues. V was cut by 0 bases and J by 8 bases, with 11 bases left in between. Germline values: CDR1 SGDLS, CDR2 YYNGEE. Here the CDR3 reads CASSVESSLGELFF. CDR3 DNA: TGTGCCAGCAGCGTAGAGTCCTCTTTAGGGGAGCTGTTTTTT.

V is TRBV5-4 and J is TRBJ1-6; D unresolved. The V end was cut by 4 bases, the J end by 2 bases, with 10 bases between. This CDR3 comprises 15 residues. The germline gives CDR1 SGHNT, CDR2 YYREEE (reference sequence). CDR3: CASSSESAYNSPLHF. The CDR3 DNA is TGTGCCAGCAGCAGCGAGAGCGCCTATAATTCACCCCTCCACTTT.

This clonotype was seen ten or more times. The chain recombines TRBV5-1 with TRBJ2-5, with TRBD2 matching over 8 bases. The ends lost 3 bases at V and 4 bases at J; junction bases unmatched: 5. Germline V gives CDR1 SGHRS, CDR2 YFSETQ. CDR3 size: 14 residues. Here the CDR3 DNA reads TGCGCCAGCAGCTCCGGGGGGGTGGTAGAGACCCAGTACTTC. Encoded protein: CASSSGGVVETQYF.

V is TRBV3-1 and J is TRBJ2-4; D is undetermined. The CDR3 covers 14 residues. Germline CDR1 is LGHDT and CDR2 is YNNKEL (reference sequence). V lost 4 bases and J lost 6, with 13 bases in between. The CDR3 DNA sequence: TGTGCCAGCAGCCTAGTGGTAGCAGGAAACATTCAGTACTTC. Residues: CASSLVVAGNIQYF.

For the CDR3, the DNA is TGTGCCAGCAACTTGGACAACACGGTCGAGGTTGAAGCTTTCTTT. Amino acid sequence: CASNLDNTVEVEAFF. The V call is TRBV7-2, the J call TRBJ1-1; a possible D gene is TRBD1 (5 bases). With 7 bases removed from V and 7 bases from J, the gap between germline ends came to 22 bases. CDR1 is SGHTA, CDR2 FQGNSA, per germline. The CDR3 sequence is 15 residues long.

This clonotype has a count of ten or more. V is TRBV30 and J is TRBJ2-1; maybe TRBD1 (6 bases). Trimming cost V 3 bases and J 4 bases, with 19 bases left between them. This CDR3 is 16 amino acids long. The germline V gene encodes CDR1 GTSNPN and CDR2 SVGIG (reference sequence). In DNA, the CDR3 is TGTGCCTGGAGCTACAGGGATCAGTACTTGTACAATGAGCAGTTCTTC. It encodes CAWSYRDQYLYNEQFF.

The rearrangement uses TRBV19 and TRBJ2-3; D uncertain. Germline loops: CDR1 LNHDA, CDR2 SQIVND (reference sequence). This CDR3 contains 16 residues. Trimming took 9 bases from V and 2 from J, leaving 21 bases between them. Here the CDR3 DNA reads TGTGCCAGCAGCGTAGGCCCTCAACGGGTCACAGATACGCAGTATTTT. Translation: CASSVGPQRVTDTQYF.

This chain links TRBV4-2 with TRBJ1-1, with TRBD1 identical over 12 bases. Germline CDR1 LGHNA, CDR2 YNFKEQ. The length of the CDR3 is 14 residues. CDR3 coding DNA: TGTGCTAGAGGGACAGGGGGCGCCTGTGCTGAAGCTTTCTTT. Translating gives CARGTGGACAEAFF.